The TCR beta chain described here comes from a study of cytomegalovirus exposure and HLA in healthy donors. Whole-study findings and limits: Judged likely to be a sequencing artifact was a cluster of highly shared sequence variants. A missense variant in DCLRE1C was later tied to TCR beta V- and J-gene trimming. A later analysis linked roughly 17,000 TCR beta sequences to HLA alleles at 0.05 false discovery rate.

This clone has a handful of counts. Antigen unknown. This CDR3 region has 14 residues. V gave up 4 bases and J gave up 6 bases, with 12 bases separating them. Germline CDR1 and CDR2: MRHNA and SNTAGT. PCR was performed using 60 Vbeta and 13 Jbeta primers. This table comes from immunoSEQ multiplex PCR, and its TCRdb copy is limited to in-frame clones, with some not included. The sample includes over 150,000 clones, about 76% of them seen just once. The V call is TRBV6-4, the J call TRBJ1-4, with D possibly TRBD1 on 5 matching bases. Sequenced input: PBMCs. This TCR was recovered from a man aged 25-45 years in good health and CMV-seropositive. In DNA form, the CDR3 reads TGTGCCAGCAGTGCGGCAGGGCGGCATGAAAAACTGTTTTTT. Translated: CASSAAGRHEKLFF.